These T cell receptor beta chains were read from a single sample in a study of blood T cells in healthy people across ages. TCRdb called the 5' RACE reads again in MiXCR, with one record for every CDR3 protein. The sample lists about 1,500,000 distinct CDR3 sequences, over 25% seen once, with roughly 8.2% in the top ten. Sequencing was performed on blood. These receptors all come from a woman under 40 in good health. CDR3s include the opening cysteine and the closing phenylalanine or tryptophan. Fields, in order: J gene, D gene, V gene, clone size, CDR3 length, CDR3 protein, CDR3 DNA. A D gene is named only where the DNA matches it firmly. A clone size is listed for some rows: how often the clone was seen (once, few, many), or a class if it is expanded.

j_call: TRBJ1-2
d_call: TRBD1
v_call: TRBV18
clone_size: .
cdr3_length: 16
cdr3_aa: CASSPGQGARRGGYTF
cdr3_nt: TGTGCCAGCTCACCAGGACAGGGGGCGAGACGTGGTGGCTACACCTTC

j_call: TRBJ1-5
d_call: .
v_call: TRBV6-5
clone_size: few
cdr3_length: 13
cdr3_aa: CASSYGGTQPQHF
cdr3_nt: TGTGCCAGCAGTTACGGGGGGACTCAGCCCCAGCATTTT

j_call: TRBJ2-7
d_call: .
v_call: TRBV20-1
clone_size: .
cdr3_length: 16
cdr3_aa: CSASPSARRSSYEQYF
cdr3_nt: TGCAGTGCTAGCCCCTCTGCTCGACGGAGCTCCTACGAGCAGTACTTC

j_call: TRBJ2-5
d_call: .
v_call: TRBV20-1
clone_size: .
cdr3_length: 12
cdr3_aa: CSQSERQETQYF
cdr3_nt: TGCTCACAAAGCGAGCGGCAAGAGACCCAGTACTTC

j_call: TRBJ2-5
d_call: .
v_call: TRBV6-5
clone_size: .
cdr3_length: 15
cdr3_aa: CASSSQGIGQETQYF
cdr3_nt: TGTGCCAGCAGTTCGCAGGGGATAGGTCAAGAGACCCAGTACTTC

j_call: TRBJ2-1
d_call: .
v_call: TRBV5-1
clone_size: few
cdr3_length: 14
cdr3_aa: CASSGGRSVSEQFF
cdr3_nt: TGCGCCAGCAGCGGGGGGCGATCTGTATCTGAGCAGTTCTTC

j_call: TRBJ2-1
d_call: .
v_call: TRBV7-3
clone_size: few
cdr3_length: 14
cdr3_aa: CASSPAQGYNEQFF
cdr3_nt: TGTGCCAGCAGCCCCGCACAGGGTTACAATGAGCAGTTCTTC

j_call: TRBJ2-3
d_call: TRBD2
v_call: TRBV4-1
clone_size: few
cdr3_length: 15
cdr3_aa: CASSPGAGGRDTQYF
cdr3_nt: TGCGCCAGCAGCCCTGGAGCGGGGGGGCGCGATACGCAGTATTTT

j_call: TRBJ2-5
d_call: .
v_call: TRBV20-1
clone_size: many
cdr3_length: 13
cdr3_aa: CSARVTGKGTQYF
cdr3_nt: TGCAGTGCTAGGGTAACAGGGAAAGGGACCCAGTACTTC

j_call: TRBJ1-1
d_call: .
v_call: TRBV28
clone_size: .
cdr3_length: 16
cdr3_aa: CASSFPGARLNTEAFF
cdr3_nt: TGTGCCAGCAGTTTTCCAGGGGCCCGGTTGAACACTGAAGCTTTCTTT

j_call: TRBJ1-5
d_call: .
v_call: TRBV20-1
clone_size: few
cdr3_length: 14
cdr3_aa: CSAPRGRPERPQHF
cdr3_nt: TGCAGTGCTCCCCGGGGAAGGCCGGAGAGGCCCCAGCATTTT

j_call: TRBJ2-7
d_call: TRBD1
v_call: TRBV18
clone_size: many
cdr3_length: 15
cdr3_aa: CASSPFRDRVDEQYF
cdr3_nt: TGTGCCAGCTCACCTTTCCGCGACAGGGTCGACGAGCAGTACTTC

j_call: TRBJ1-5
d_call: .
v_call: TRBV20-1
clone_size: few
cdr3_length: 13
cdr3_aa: CSAASDTNQPQHF
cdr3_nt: TGCAGTGCCGCTTCCGACACTAATCAGCCCCAGCATTTT

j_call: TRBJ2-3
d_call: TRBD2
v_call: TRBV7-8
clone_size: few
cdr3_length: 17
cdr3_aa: CASSPRRAGGSTDTQYF
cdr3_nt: TGTGCCAGCAGCCCCCGGCGGGCGGGAGGTTCCACAGATACGCAGTATTTT

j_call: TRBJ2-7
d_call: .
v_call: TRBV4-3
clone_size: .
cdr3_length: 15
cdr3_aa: CASSQGFGVIYEQYF
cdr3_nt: TGCGCCAGCAGCCAAGGTTTTGGGGTGATCTACGAGCAGTACTTC

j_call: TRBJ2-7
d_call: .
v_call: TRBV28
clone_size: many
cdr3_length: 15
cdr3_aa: CASSSLTGYSYEQYF
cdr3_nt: TGTGCCAGCAGCTCCCTCACAGGGTATAGTTACGAGCAGTACTTC

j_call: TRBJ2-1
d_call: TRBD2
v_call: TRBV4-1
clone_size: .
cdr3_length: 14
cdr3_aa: CASGYSGTGNEQFF
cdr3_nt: TGCGCCAGCGGTTATAGCGGGACCGGGAATGAGCAGTTCTTC

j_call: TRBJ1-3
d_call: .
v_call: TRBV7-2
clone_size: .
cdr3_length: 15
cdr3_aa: CASSPRGFSGNTIYF
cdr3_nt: TGTGCCAGCAGCCCCCGGGGGTTCTCTGGAAACACCATATATTTT

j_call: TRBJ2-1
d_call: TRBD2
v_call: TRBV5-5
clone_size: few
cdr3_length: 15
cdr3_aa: CASSPGLAGEGEQFF
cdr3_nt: TGTGCCAGCAGCCCGGGACTAGCGGGAGAGGGTGAGCAGTTCTTC

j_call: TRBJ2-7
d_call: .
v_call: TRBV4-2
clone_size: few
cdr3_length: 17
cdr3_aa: CASSPSTYLKRAYEQYF
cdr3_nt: TGTGCCAGCAGCCCGTCCACCTATCTCAAGCGGGCCTACGAGCAGTACTTC

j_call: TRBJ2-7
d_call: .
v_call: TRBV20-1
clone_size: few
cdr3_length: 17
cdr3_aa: CSVACNPLRAQDNEQYF
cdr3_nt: TGCAGTGTTGCATGCAACCCGTTGAGGGCCCAGGACAACGAGCAGTACTTC

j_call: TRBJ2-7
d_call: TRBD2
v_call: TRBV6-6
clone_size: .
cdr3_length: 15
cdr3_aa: CASSPRGGSTYEQYF
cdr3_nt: TGTGCCAGCAGCCCACGGGGGGGGTCGACCTACGAGCAGTACTTC

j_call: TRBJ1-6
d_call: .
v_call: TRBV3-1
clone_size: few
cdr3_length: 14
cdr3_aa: CASSPLTDSSPLHF
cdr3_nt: TGTGCCAGCAGCCCCCTGACAGACAGTTCACCCCTCCACTTT

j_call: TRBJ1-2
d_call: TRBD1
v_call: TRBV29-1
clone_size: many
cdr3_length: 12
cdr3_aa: CSVADRGGGYTF
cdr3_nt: TGCAGCGTAGCTGACAGGGGAGGGGGCTACACCTTC

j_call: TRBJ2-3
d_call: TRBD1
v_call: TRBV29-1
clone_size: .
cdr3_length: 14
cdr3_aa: CSVARDRTTDTQYF
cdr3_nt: TGCAGCGTTGCCCGGGACAGAACCACAGATACGCAGTATTTT

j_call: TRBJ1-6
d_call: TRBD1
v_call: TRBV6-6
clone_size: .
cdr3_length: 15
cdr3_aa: CASSYSGDRNSPLHF
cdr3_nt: TGTGCCAGCAGTTACTCGGGGGACAGGAATTCACCCCTCCACTTT

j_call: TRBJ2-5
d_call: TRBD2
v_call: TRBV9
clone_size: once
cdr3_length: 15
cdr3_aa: CASSDSGLAGNEQYF
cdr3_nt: TGTGCCAGCAGCGACTCGGGACTAGCGGGGAATGAGCAGTACTTC

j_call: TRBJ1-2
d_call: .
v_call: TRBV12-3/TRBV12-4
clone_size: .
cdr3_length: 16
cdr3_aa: CASSLNALGTNYGYTF
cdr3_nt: TGTGCCAGCAGTTTAAATGCATTAGGGACCAACTATGGCTACACCTTC